Listed below are T cell receptor beta chains from one sample, sequenced in a study of cytomegalovirus exposure and HLA in healthy donors. Profiling relied on immunoSEQ multiplex PCR, and the TCRdb table lists in-frame clones only, not all of them. The table lists some 35,000 clones, over 40% of them singletons. Sequencing used PBMCs. The receptors derive from a woman in her thirties or forties in good health and CMV-seropositive. CDR3s leave out the opening cysteine and the closing phenylalanine or tryptophan.

v_gene | CDR3aa
TRBV7-8 | ASSLAPAPVYEQY
TRBV6-1 | ASSVEGRYGYT
TRBV6-1 | ASRDTWYLNTEAF
TRBV7-9 | ASSLIAWDTGELF
TRBV5-1 | ASSARDRAYGYT
TRBV29-1 | SVYQRGGKETQY
TRBV30 | AWSVEGAGFGTEAF
TRBV4-3 | ASAKGGRGGRDEQF
TRBV1 | TSSQDPGNKRLAGEIQETQY
TRBV7-3 | ASSLMGVTDTQY
TRBV7-2 | ASSLGAGYEQY
TRBV4-1 | ASSPTLTVNTEAF
TRBV7-6 | ASSSNGVVGYT
TRBV29-1 | SVRLGQVNSPLH
TRBV4-3 | ASSPLSSGGDTQY
TRBV5-1 | ASSPDSNYGYT
TRBV18 | ASSLSGQSFYGYT
TRBV9 | ASSPRQDPDTQY
TRBV9 | ASSPYGNLNTEAF
TRBV7-6 | ASSLAQSDHSPLH
TRBV10-1 | ASSERGGYGYT
TRBV7-2 | ASRAGGLLYGYT
TRBV9 | ASSGQGLRSGYT
TRBV7-9 | ASSWGVGNQPQH
TRBV2 | ASSETSSTDTQY
TRBV7-9 | ASRGPNNSPLH
TRBV7-2 | ASSQSGTSAYEQY
TRBV5-4 | ASSSFGMGGYT
TRBV4-1 | ASSQVRGGASTGELF
TRBV6-6 | ASSYPGAPDTQY
TRBV10-3 | AISGPGQGASEQY
TRBV7-8 | ASNRREGDGTEAF